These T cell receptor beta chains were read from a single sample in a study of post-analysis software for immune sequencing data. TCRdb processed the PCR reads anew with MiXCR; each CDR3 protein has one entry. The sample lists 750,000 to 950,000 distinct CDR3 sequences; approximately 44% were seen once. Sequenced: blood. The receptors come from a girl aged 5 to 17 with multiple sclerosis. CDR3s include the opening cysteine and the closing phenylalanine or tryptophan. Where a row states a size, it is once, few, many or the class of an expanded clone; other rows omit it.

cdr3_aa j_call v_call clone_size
CSAEPGLAGSGDEQYF TRBJ2-7 TRBV20-1 few
CASSAGDVSEQYF TRBJ2-7 TRBV7-2 NA
CSASAPGTVNNQPQHF TRBJ1-5 TRBV20-1 NA
CASARGIYGYTF TRBJ1-2 TRBV12-3/TRBV12-4 NA
CASSEWEGIDYGYTF TRBJ1-2 TRBV6-1 NA
CSVWASGSSGYEQYF TRBJ2-7 TRBV29-1 NA
CASRTSGQRYGYTF TRBJ1-2 TRBV19 NA
CASSLTGPTGVNTEAFF TRBJ1-1 TRBV5-1 NA
CSVVGLANEQYF TRBJ2-7 TRBV29-1 NA
CASSFSDGSSNQPQHF TRBJ1-5 TRBV6-2/TRBV6-3 NA
CSAPGQGDEKLFF TRBJ1-4 TRBV20-1 NA
CASMGAEQFF TRBJ2-1 TRBV2 NA
CASSLEDRRAFF TRBJ1-1 TRBV7-9 NA
CSAGSETQYF TRBJ2-5 TRBV29-1 few
CASTSGTSVNEQFF TRBJ2-1 TRBV6-2/TRBV6-3 NA
CASRADRGRDYGYTF TRBJ1-2 TRBV7-2 NA
CSARIASGRIPLYNEQFF TRBJ2-1 TRBV20-1 NA
CASSPRTAMNTEAFF TRBJ1-1 TRBV5-6 NA
CASSLRSILKSYEQYF TRBJ2-7 TRBV5-8 few
CAISESGASSYEQYF TRBJ2-7 TRBV10-3 NA
CASIVAGGSKTQYF TRBJ2-5 TRBV28 NA
CASSLAGENYEQYF NA TRBV12-3/TRBV12-4 few
CASSSTRLYEQYF TRBJ2-7 TRBV12-3/TRBV12-4 NA
CASSGTSGSGETQYF TRBJ2-5 TRBV12-3/TRBV12-4 few
CSVGTSGRGGETQYF TRBJ2-5 TRBV29-1 NA
CASSLGTTSRIGELFF TRBJ2-2 TRBV5-1 NA
CAWSGQGTYEQYF TRBJ2-7 TRBV30 NA
CATSEVGAPETQYF TRBJ2-5 TRBV24-1 NA
CASTTYGGKETQYF TRBJ2-5 TRBV7-9 NA
CASSYGDDYGYTF TRBJ1-2 TRBV6-5 NA
CSARDYHSYEQYF TRBJ2-7 TRBV20-1 NA
CASREADYHTDTQYF TRBJ2-3 TRBV27 few
CAISENGGFENTEAFF TRBJ1-1 TRBV10-3 NA
CASRGLARGETQYF TRBJ2-5 TRBV6-5 few
CASSEQGNQPQHF TRBJ1-5 TRBV12-3/TRBV12-4 NA
CAISESGFRAAGNTEAFF TRBJ1-1 TRBV10-3 NA
CASSLRLGEPTGEPFF TRBJ2-2 TRBV5-5 NA
CSAGGGLGEQYF TRBJ2-7 TRBV20-1 few
CSVDHGDEQYF NA TRBV29-1 NA
CASSLRTDLLPYGYTF TRBJ1-2 TRBV7-9 NA
CASSRLAGGPYEQYF TRBJ2-7 TRBV14 NA
CASSFSLGPETQYF TRBJ2-5 TRBV7-2 NA
CSVARSSYEQYF TRBJ2-7 TRBV29-1 many
CAISDGVGSYEQYF TRBJ2-7 TRBV10-3 few
CASSNLGGLDIQYF NA TRBV21-1 few
CASRSWGNRGYTF TRBJ1-2 TRBV25-1 few
CASSVGGANGGYTF TRBJ1-2 TRBV7-2 NA
CASSSPGGSSYNEQFF TRBJ2-1 TRBV7-9 NA
CSAASLQRGYNEQFF TRBJ2-1 TRBV20-1 NA
CASSKGLTGELFF TRBJ2-2 TRBV3-1 NA
CASTLRGVSNQPQHF TRBJ1-5 TRBV12-3/TRBV12-4 once